The present entry profiles one T cell receptor beta chain with its context. Its antigen remains unidentified. Distinct nucleotide sequences in the sample also encode this CDR3. Before the COVID-19 pandemic, during about 2010-2019, CD4+ T cells were taken from unexposed donors. The data originate from a study of CD4 T cells in relation to SARS-CoV-2 and coronaviruses. General observations from the study: Crossreactive clones expanded significantly less to SARS-CoV-2 than monoreactive clones.

Sequencing used immunoSEQ multiplex PCR; TCRdb keeps in-frame clones, though not all of them. The data contain tens of thousands of clones, approximately 94% of them seen just once; the ten biggest clones take up over 0.11%. Material: naive CD4+ T cells from PBMCs. The subset here: naive CD4+ T cells isolated by negative enrichment. The TCR originated in a human donor in good health.

CDR3 nucleotide sequence: TGTGCCAGCAGCGTAGGTGGCGGAACTAGCACAGATACGCAGTATTTT. It encodes CASSVGGGTSTDTQYF. The chain recombines TRBV9 with TRBJ2-3; D remains ambiguous. The germline gives CDR1 SGDLS, CDR2 YYNGEE. This CDR3 region has 16 residues. V gave up 0 bases and J gave up 0 bases, with 11 bases separating them. The entire variable domain, with the rest obtained from reference TRBV9 and TRBJ2-3, is as follows: DSGVTQTPKHLITATGQRVTLRCSPRSGDLSVYWYQQSLDQGLQFLIQYYNGEERAKGNILERFSAQQFPDLHSELNLSSLELGDSALYFCASSVGGGTSTDTQYFGPGTRLTVL.